These 30 T cell receptor beta chains came from one sample sequenced in a study of identical twins (dated by TCRdb to the mid-2010s). Library preparation employed 5' RACE. TCRdb lists the instrument as Illumina HiSeq 2000. In TCRdb, the public reads were trimmed at Q25 with fastp and aligned with MiXCR, with productive beta chains retained. Each CDR3 protein gets just one entry, which takes the most common genes and DNA from the rows behind it. Counted in this sample were hundreds of thousands of distinct CDR3 sequences; just over 7% of them appeared once. The ten largest clonotypes hold 1.6% of the sample. These data are also associated with another study on yellow fever vaccine responses in identical twins.

Sequencing was performed on PBMCs. The receptors here all came from a young woman in good health.

This clonotype was recorded at least ten times. The chain has TRBV20-1 and TRBJ2-5; TRBD1 aligns across 8 bases. V was clipped by 0 bases and J by 2 bases; unmatched bases: 8. The CDR3 totals 16 residues. Germline CDR1 DFQATT, CDR2 SNEGSKA (reference sequence). DNA for the CDR3: TGCAGTGCTAGAGATTTTCGGACAGGGTGGCAAGAGACCCAGTACTTC. This encodes CSARDFRTGWQETQYF.

For this clonotype: The junction departs from the called germline gene at one end, perhaps through a read error. The rearrangement links TRBV28 to TRBJ1-5, with 7 bases fitting TRBD1. Germline V CDR1 and CDR2: MDHEN, SYDVKM. The CDR3 runs 16 residues. CDR3 nucleotide sequence: TGTGCCAGCAGTTTTCCCGCCGGGACAGTCAATCAGCTCCAGCATTTT. Its protein is CASSFPAGTVNQLQHF.

This clonotype appeared a few times. V usage is TRBV6-5 and J usage is TRBJ1-4; D is unresolved. The V gene's germline CDR1 is MNHEY and CDR2 SVGAGI. The V end lost 4 bases, the J end lost 0 bases, and 9 bases lay between the germline ends. The CDR3 spans 15 residues. CDR3 coding DNA: TGTGCCAGCAGTTCAGGACGGGCAACTAATGAAAAACTGTTTTTT. Translated, it gives CASSSGRATNEKLFF.

The V gene is TRBV5-1, the J gene TRBJ2-2; D might be TRBD1 (6 bases). The germline V gene encodes CDR1 SGHRS and CDR2 YFSETQ. The V end lost 5 bases, the J end lost 2 bases, and 13 bases lay between the germline ends. This CDR3 is 15 amino acids long. The CDR3 bases are TGCGCCAGCAGGGGACCACAGGGAAACACCGGGGAGCTGTTTTTT. Translating gives CASRGPQGNTGELFF.

The J gene is TRBJ1-1, the V gene TRBV5-1; no clear D gene. Per the germline V gene, CDR1 is SGHRS and CDR2 is YFSETQ. Trimming stripped 0 bases from V and 1 base from J, with 10 bases between. This CDR3 is built from 15 residues. CDR3 nucleotide sequence: TGCGCCAGCAGCTTGGTTGGATCCCAGAACACTGAAGCTTTCTTT. This encodes CASSLVGSQNTEAFF.

A few counts support this clonotype. The rearrangement joins TRBV20-1 to TRBJ2-5; 8 positions match TRBD1. The trim removed 0 bases at V and 4 bases at J, leaving 4 bases unmatched. Germline V gene data show CDR1 as DFQATT and CDR2 as SNEGSKA (reference sequence). This CDR3 comprises 14 residues. CDR3 DNA: TGCAGTGCTAGAGATTATACAGGGGGAGAGACCCAGTACTTC. It specifies CSARDYTGGETQYF.

This sequence joins TRBV7-9 and TRBJ2-1, with D perhaps matching TRBD1 or TRBD2 (6 bases each). V was clipped by 5 bases and J by 10 bases, with 18 bases between them. CDR1 and CDR2 from the germline V gene are SEHNR and FQNEAQ (reference sequence). This CDR3 region has 14 residues. Written as DNA, the CDR3 is TGTGCCAGCAGCCTAGGACTATCCGGGACAGAGCAGTTCTTC. Its translation is CASSLGLSGTEQFF.

The rearrangement links TRBV10-1 to TRBJ1-1, with D maybe TRBD1 (6 bases). Germline-derived CDR1 and CDR2 are WNHNN and SYGVQD (reference sequence). CDR3 size: 14 residues. The germline V and J ends were trimmed by 8 bases and 0 bases, with 13 bases remaining between them. The CDR3 DNA is TGCGCCAGCGCCCGGGACACATTGAACACTGAAGCTTTCTTT. Amino acid sequence: CASARDTLNTEAFF.

The sample holds many counts of this clonotype. The rearrangement joins TRBV19 to TRBJ2-1; TRBD1 matches 7 bases. Per the germline V gene, CDR1 is LNHDA and CDR2 is SQIVND (reference sequence). CDR3 length equals 15 residues. With V trimmed by 1 base and J by 12 bases, 12 bases remained unmatched. The CDR3 region has the DNA TGTGCCAGTAGTATAGGGGCAGGGGGTTTGCAGGGGCAGTTCTTC. It codes for CASSIGAGGLQGQFF.

This clonotype was recorded a few times. V usage is TRBV2 and J usage is TRBJ1-2; weak D call: TRBD1 (6 bases). Germline values: CDR1 SNHLY, CDR2 FYNNEI. The germline V and J ends were trimmed by 2 bases and 7 bases, with 20 bases remaining between them. CDR3 length equals 16 residues. The CDR3 region is CASSETGRGVKGGYTF. CDR3 nucleotides: TGTGCCAGCAGTGAAACAGGCAGGGGAGTTAAAGGTGGCTACACCTTC.

This clonotype showed up just a few times. The rearrangement links TRBV10-2 to TRBJ1-3, with TRBD1 as a possible D gene (5 bases). The CDR3 runs 14 residues. Per the germline V gene, CDR1 is WSHSY and CDR2 is SAAADI. V was cut by 8 bases and J by 0 bases, with 11 bases left in between. The CDR3 DNA reads TGCGCCAGCCGGGGACCTGACTCTGGAAACACCATATATTTT. Translation: CASRGPDSGNTIYF.

Ten or more counts support this clonotype. A read error is likely, as this CDR3 ends without the conserved phenylalanine or tryptophan. It is unclear where the CDR3 begins or ends on the DNA, so no DNA is shown, and the CDR3 is as TCRdb lists it. V gene TRBV6-1 combines with J gene TRBJ1-1; the table's D call TRBD1 went unverified against the DNA. The germline V gene has CDR1 MNHNS and CDR2 SASEGT. From its first to its last residue, the CDR3 has 13 amino acids. CDR3 loop: CASSNTASDSRVR.

The chain couples TRBV12-3 or TRBV12-4 to TRBJ2-1, with D maybe TRBD1 (5 bases). V dropped 6 bases and J dropped 5 bases, with 8 bases sitting between them. This CDR3 is 12 amino acids long. The CDR3 loop is CASRLGDNEQFF. The CDR3 DNA is TGTGCCAGCAGGCTAGGGGACAATGAGCAGTTCTTC.

This clonotype was detected a few times. The chain recombines TRBV20-1 with TRBJ2-5; unclear D gene. Trimming cost V 5 bases and J 4 bases, with 8 bases left between them. Germline V CDR1 and CDR2: DFQATT, SNEGSKA (reference sequence). The CDR3 is 11 residues long. The CDR3 region has the DNA TGCAGTGCTGGGGAAGGAGAGACCCAGTACTTC. Amino acid sequence: CSAGEGETQYF.

This clonotype was counted ten times or more. This CDR3 is CAISAQGLDSPLHF. Written as DNA, the CDR3 is TGTGCCATCAGCGCTCAGGGTTTGGATTCACCCCTCCACTTT. This chain connects TRBV10-3 to TRBJ1-6; TRBD1 is a possible D gene (5 bases). This CDR3 spans 14 amino acids. The ends were cut back, 6 bases at V and 8 bases at J, with 14 bases in the middle. Germline loops: CDR1 ENHRY, CDR2 SYGVKD.

This clonotype was recorded many times. The chain recombines TRBV12-3 or TRBV12-4 with TRBJ2-1; 16 bases align to TRBD2. This CDR3 has 20 amino acids. V shed 6 bases and J 2 bases; nucleotides not matched to a gene: 13. This CDR3 reads CASSSTGTSGRVRAYNEQFF. In nucleotides, the CDR3 is TGTGCCAGCAGCAGCACCGGGACTAGCGGGAGGGTTAGGGCCTACAATGAGCAGTTCTTC.

The rearrangement links TRBV10-3 to TRBJ1-5; 8 bases are a match to TRBD1. This CDR3 has 13 residues. The J segment lost 5 bases and the V segment lost 7 bases, leaving 4 bases of the junction unmatched. Germline assignment: CDR1 ENHRY and CDR2 SYGVKD. Here the CDR3 reads CAINEQGDQPQHF. The CDR3 DNA follows: TGTGCCATCAATGAACAGGGGGATCAGCCCCAGCATTTT.

The sample holds many counts of this clonotype. The chain is built from TRBV11-2 and TRBJ1-5; tentatively, D is TRBD1 (6 bases). In germline, CDR1 is SGHAT, CDR2 FQNNGV. The CDR3 runs to 15 residues. Deletions cut 5 bases from V and 0 bases from J, with 11 bases between. In nucleotides, the CDR3 is TGTGCCAGCAGCCCTGGACAGCCTAGCAATCAGCCCCAGCATTTT. Its protein product is CASSPGQPSNQPQHF.

This clonotype was seen a handful of times. This chain uses TRBV20-1 with TRBJ1-5; TRBD1 agrees at 8 bases. The CDR3 spans 12 residues. V shed 6 bases, J shed 7 bases, and the junction held 5 bases outside the gene matches. Germline V gene sequence: CDR1 DFQATT, CDR2 SNEGSKA (reference sequence). The CDR3 protein is CSAGQGGQPQHF. CDR3 nucleotide sequence: TGCAGTGCCGGACAGGGTGGACAGCCCCAGCATTTT.

This clonotype occurred many times. The chain links TRBV12-3 or TRBV12-4 to TRBJ2-7, with D maybe TRBD2 (6 bases). CDR3 length equals 14 residues. V was shortened by 3 bases and J by 4 bases, with 13 bases between the two germline ends. The CDR3 loop reads CASSLLGSSYEQYF. The CDR3 region has the DNA TGTGCCAGCAGTTTGCTCGGGAGTAGTTACGAGCAGTACTTC.

The chain combines TRBV11-2 with TRBJ2-2; 14 bases agree with TRBD2. Germline CDR1 and CDR2: SGHAT and FQNNGV. This CDR3 has 19 residues. Trimming at V came to 5 bases and at J to 0 bases, leaving 8 bases not matched to a gene. This CDR3 reads CASSIRTSGRPSNTGELFF. DNA of the CDR3: TGTGCCAGCAGCATAAGGACTAGCGGGAGGCCCTCGAACACCGGGGAGCTGTTTTTT.

This clonotype was observed a handful of times. The gene calls are TRBV5-1 and TRBJ1-1; 8 bases are shared with TRBD1. Germline CDR1 reads SGHRS; CDR2 reads YFSETQ. V dropped 7 bases and J dropped 4; count of bases not matched to a gene: 9. This CDR3 has 14 amino acids. CDR3 sequence (DNA): TGCGCCAGCGCATCAGGGGGCCAGGGCACTGAAGCTTTCTTT. It encodes CASASGGQGTEAFF.

In its sample, this clonotype was seen a few times. This chain uses TRBV20-1 with TRBJ2-2, with TRBD1 identical over 9 bases. Germline CDR1 is DFQATT and CDR2 is SNEGSKA (reference sequence). CDR3 length: 18 residues. Losses at the gene ends were 0 bases for V and 6 bases for J; bases not matched to a gene: 14. CDR3 nucleotides: TGCAGTGCTAGAGATCGGGCCCATGGGACAGGGCTCCCCGGGGAGCTGTTTTTT. This codes for CSARDRAHGTGLPGELFF.

The sample holds many counts of this clonotype. The chain carries TRBV29-1 and TRBJ2-7, with TRBD1 matching 9 bases. Germline assignment: CDR1 SQVTM and CDR2 ANQGSEA. J gave up 4 bases and V 4 bases, and 8 bases lay outside the gene matches. This CDR3 is 14 amino acids long. This CDR3 is CSVVPQGQGYEQYF. CDR3 in DNA: TGCAGCGTTGTGCCTCAGGGACAGGGTTACGAGCAGTACTTC.

The chain employs TRBV5-1 and TRBJ2-7; TRBD2 aligns across 7 bases. Germline CDR1 SGHRS, CDR2 YFSETQ. The CDR3 is 15 residues long. V trimming: 0 bases; J trimming: 3 bases; junction bases outside the gene matches: 6. The CDR3 DNA reads as TGCGCCAGCAGCTTGGCCTTTGGCGGGGGCTACGAGCAGTACTTC. Protein sequence: CASSLAFGGGYEQYF. Full variable domain (outside the CDR3, taken from reference TRBV5-1 and TRBJ2-7): KAGVTQTPRYLIKTRGQQVTLSCSPISGHRSVSWYQQTPGQGLQFLFEYFSETQRNKGNFPGRFSGRQFSNSRSEMNVSTLELGDSALYLCASSLAFGGGYEQYFGPGTRLTVT.

Only a few counts were recorded for this clonotype. This chain uses TRBV6-6 with TRBJ2-7; D unclear. This CDR3 is 13 amino acids long. The germline V and J ends were trimmed by 5 bases and 5 bases, with 13 bases remaining between them. Germline CDR1 is MNHNY and CDR2 is SVGAGI (reference sequence). The CDR3 reads CASSPLQSHEQYV. Here the CDR3 DNA reads TGTGCCAGCAGTCCCCTACAGAGCCACGAGCAGTACGTC.

This clonotype was detected many times. The chain combines TRBV10-3 with TRBJ2-1, with D tentatively TRBD2 (5 bases). Trimming cost V 7 bases and J 6 bases, with 13 bases left between them. The CDR3 covers 13 residues. The V gene's germline CDR1 is ENHRY and CDR2 SYGVKD. CDR3 sequence: CAITEVVGNEQFF. CDR3 nucleotides: TGTGCCATCACGGAGGTCGTTGGCAATGAGCAGTTCTTC.

The rearrangement links TRBV24-1 to TRBJ2-1; 11 bases map to TRBD2. CDR3 size: 18 residues. V lost 6 bases, J lost 1 base, and 10 bases stayed unmatched. The germline gives CDR1 KGHDR, CDR2 SFDVKD. The CDR3 DNA reads as TGTGCCACCAGTCGCGGGACAGGGACTAGCGGATCCTACAATGAGCAGTTCTTC. Its protein is CATSRGTGTSGSYNEQFF.

The chain carries TRBV3-1 and TRBJ2-4; D uncertain. Germline-derived CDR1 and CDR2 are LGHDT and YNNKEL (reference sequence). Trimming pared 0 bases from V and 6 bases from J, leaving 18 bases between. The CDR3 loop spans 17 amino acids. The CDR3 is CASSQDPPGATPNIQYF. CDR3 DNA sequence: TGTGCCAGCAGCCAAGATCCTCCAGGAGCGACCCCAAACATTCAGTACTTC.

This clonotype was seen many times. The V gene is TRBV12-3 or TRBV12-4, the J gene TRBJ2-2, with D tentatively TRBD2 (5 bases). Trimming stripped 3 bases from V and 6 bases from J, with 14 bases between. This CDR3 has 15 amino acids. CDR3: CASSFRAAAAGELFF. CDR3 DNA: TGTGCCAGCAGTTTCCGAGCGGCTGCCGCCGGGGAGCTGTTTTTT.